The 9 T cell receptor beta chains in this list originate from one sample, sequenced in a study of T-cell reconstitution after alpha-beta-depleted transplantation in children. Unique molecular identifiers were incorporated during preparation of the TCRbeta library. TCRdb ran MiXCR on the PCR reads and lists one entry per CDR3 protein. The table records a few hundred thousand distinct CDR3 sequences, roughly 11% of them present only once. Sequences were derived from PBMCs, sampled before TCRalphabeta/CD19-depleted stem cell transplant. These receptors originate from a child less than two years old with acute myeloid leukemia, due to receive a stem cell transplant.

There are many counts of this clonotype. The genes are TRBV18 and TRBJ1-2; unclear D gene. The germline V and J ends were trimmed by 4 bases and 6 bases, with 12 bases remaining between them. Germline CDR1 KGHSH, CDR2 LQKENI. CDR3 size: 13 residues. CDR3 nucleotide sequence: TGTGCCAGCTCACTAGGCAGAGGAAATGGCTACACCTTC. This gives the protein CASSLGRGNGYTF. The full variable domain, completed using reference TRBV18 and TRBJ1-2, is NAGVMQNPRHLVRRRGQEARLRCSPMKGHSHVYWYRQLPEEGLKFMVYLQKENIIDESGMPKERFSAEFPKEGPSILRIQQVVRGDSAAYFCASSLGRGNGYTFGSGTRLTVV.

This clonotype was observed many times. This chain connects TRBV5-5 to TRBJ2-2; no clear D. Germline lookup yields CDR1 SGHKS and CDR2 YYEKEE (reference sequence). This CDR3 spans 15 amino acids. Trimming stripped 2 bases from V and 5 bases from J, with 13 bases between. The CDR3 is CASSFLRQTTGELFF. The CDR3 nucleotides read TGTGCCAGCAGCTTTTTGAGGCAAACAACCGGGGAGCTGTTTTTT. The full variable domain, rest sourced from reference TRBV5-5 and TRBJ2-2, is DAGVTQSPTHLIKTRGQQVTLRCSPISGHKSVSWYQQVLGQGPQFIFQYYEKEERGRGNFPDRFSARQFPNYSSELNVNALLLGDSALYLCASSFLRQTTGELFFGEGSRLTVL.

The CDR3 spells CASSPAGGGLDTQYF. The CDR3 nucleotides are TGTGCCAGCAGCCCCGCCGGCGGGGGGTTAGATACGCAGTATTTT. The chain recombines TRBV28 with TRBJ2-3, with 8 bases aligning to TRBD2. The CDR3 consists of 15 residues. CDR1 is MDHEN and CDR2 is SYDVKM in the germline V gene. The trim removed 6 bases at V and 5 bases at J, leaving 10 bases unmatched.

The CDR3 DNA reads as TGTGCCAGCAGTTCGCTTTATGGCTACACCTTC. Protein sequence: CASSSLYGYTF. The chain has TRBV28 and TRBJ1-2, with no clear D. Trimming pared 4 bases from V and 5 bases from J, leaving 5 bases between. The CDR3 spans 11 residues. Germline values: CDR1 MDHEN, CDR2 SYDVKM.

This clonotype showed up many times. The rearrangement uses TRBV6-5 and TRBJ2-1; D remains unclear. Deletions cut 4 bases from V and 16 bases from J, with 23 bases between. The CDR3 is made up of 14 amino acids. Germline lookup yields CDR1 MNHEY and CDR2 SVGAGI. The CDR3 coding sequence is TGTGCCAGCAGTTCGAATTACCGGGCCATGAGCAAATTCTTC. Translating gives CASSSNYRAMSKFF.

This clonotype was seen only a few times. The chain combines TRBV19 with TRBJ2-1, with D uncertain. This CDR3 contains 15 residues. Germline V gives CDR1 LNHDA, CDR2 SQIVND (reference sequence). V was trimmed by 5 bases and J by 0 bases, leaving 11 bases between them. The CDR3 nucleotides read TGTGCCAGTAGTGTCGGACCTGTCTCCTACAATGAGCAGTTCTTC. Its translation: CASSVGPVSYNEQFF.

CDR3 bases: TGTGCCTTCGCCTTGAGAGGAGCTAGCGGACTCGGGTTCACAGATACGCAGTATTTT. It specifies CAFALRGASGLGFTDTQYF. The chain couples TRBV3-1 to TRBJ2-3, with TRBD2 matching over 7 bases. After removal of 11 bases from V and 2 bases from J, the junction contained 25 bases not matched to a gene. This CDR3 region has 19 residues. Per germline, CDR1 LGHDT and CDR2 YNNKEL (reference sequence).

CDR3 DNA: TGCGCCAGCAGCCAGACCGAAGTTAGCAATGAGCAGTTCTTC. Protein: CASSQTEVSNEQFF. The chain is built from TRBV4-1 and TRBJ2-1; D gene uncertain. V lost 3 bases and J lost 6, with 12 bases in between. This CDR3 is built from 14 residues. Germline V gene lookup returns CDR1 MGHRA and CDR2 YSYEKL.

This clonotype occurred many times. The rearrangement uses TRBV7-2 and TRBJ2-3; 8 nucleotides align to TRBD2. The CDR3 has 15 amino acids. Germline CDR1 is SGHTA and CDR2 is FQGNSA. V was pared by 5 bases and J by 8 bases, with 12 bases of the junction left unmatched. CDR3 region: CASSPRGAGGATQYF. The CDR3 nucleotides are TGTGCCAGCAGCCCACGAGGGGCGGGAGGTGCTACGCAGTATTTT.